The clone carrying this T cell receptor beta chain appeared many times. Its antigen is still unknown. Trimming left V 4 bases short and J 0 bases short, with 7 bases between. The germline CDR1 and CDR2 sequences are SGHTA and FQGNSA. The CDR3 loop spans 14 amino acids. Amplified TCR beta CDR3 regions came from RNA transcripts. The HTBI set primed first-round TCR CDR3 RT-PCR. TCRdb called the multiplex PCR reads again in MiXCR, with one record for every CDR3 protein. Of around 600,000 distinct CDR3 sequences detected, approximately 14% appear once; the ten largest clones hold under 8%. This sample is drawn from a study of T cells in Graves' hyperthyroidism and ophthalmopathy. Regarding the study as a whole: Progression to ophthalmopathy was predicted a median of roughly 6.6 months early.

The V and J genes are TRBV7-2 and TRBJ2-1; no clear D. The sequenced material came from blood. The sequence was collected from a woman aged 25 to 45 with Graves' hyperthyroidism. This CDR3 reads CASSSIVSYNEQFF. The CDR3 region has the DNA TGTGCCAGCAGCTCAATAGTCTCCTACAATGAGCAGTTCTTC.